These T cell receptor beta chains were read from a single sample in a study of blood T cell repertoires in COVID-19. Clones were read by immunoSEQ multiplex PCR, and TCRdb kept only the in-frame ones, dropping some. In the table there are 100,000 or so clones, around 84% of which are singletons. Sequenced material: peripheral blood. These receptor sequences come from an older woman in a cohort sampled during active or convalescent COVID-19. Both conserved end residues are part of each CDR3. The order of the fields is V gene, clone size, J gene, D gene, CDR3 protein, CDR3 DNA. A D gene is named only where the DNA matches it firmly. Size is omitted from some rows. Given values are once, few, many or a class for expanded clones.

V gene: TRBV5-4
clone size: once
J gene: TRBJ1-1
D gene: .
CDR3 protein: CASSSSLAGDTEAFF
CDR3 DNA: TGTGCCAGCAGCTCCTCCCTAGCCGGGGACACTGAAGCTTTCTTT

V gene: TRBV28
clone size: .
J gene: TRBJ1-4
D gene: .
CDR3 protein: CASSLGEKLFF
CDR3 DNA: TGTGCCAGCAGTTTAGGCGAAAAACTGTTTTTT

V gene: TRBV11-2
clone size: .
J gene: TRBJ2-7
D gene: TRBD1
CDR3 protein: CASSFHFATGDEQYF
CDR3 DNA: TGTGCCAGCAGCTTCCACTTCGCGACAGGGGACGAGCAGTACTTC

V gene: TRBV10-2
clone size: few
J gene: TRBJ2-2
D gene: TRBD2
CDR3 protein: CASRGGRDTGELFF
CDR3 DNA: TGCGCCAGCAGGGGGGGGAGGGACACCGGGGAGCTGTTTTTT

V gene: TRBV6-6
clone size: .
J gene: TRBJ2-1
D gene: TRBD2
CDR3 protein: CASSAPGLAKVNEQFF
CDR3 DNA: TGTGCCAGCAGTGCGCCGGGACTAGCAAAGGTCAATGAGCAGTTCTTC

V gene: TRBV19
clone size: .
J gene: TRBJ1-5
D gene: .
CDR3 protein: CASRRTAINQPQHF
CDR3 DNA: TGTGCCAGTAGGAGGACAGCTATCAATCAGCCCCAGCATTTT

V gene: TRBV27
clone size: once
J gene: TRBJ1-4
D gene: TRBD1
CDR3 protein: CASSLTGGVNEKLFF
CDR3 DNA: TGTGCCAGCAGTCTAACAGGGGGTGTTAATGAAAAACTGTTTTTT

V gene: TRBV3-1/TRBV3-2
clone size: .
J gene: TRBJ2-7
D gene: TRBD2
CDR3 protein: CASSQDRLASHEQYF
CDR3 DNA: TGTGCCAGCAGCCAAGATCGACTAGCCTCCCACGAGCAGTACTTC

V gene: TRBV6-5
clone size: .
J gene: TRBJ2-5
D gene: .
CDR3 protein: CASSIGTLRETQYF
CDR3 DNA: TGTGCCAGCAGTATCGGGACACTGAGAGAGACCCAGTACTTC

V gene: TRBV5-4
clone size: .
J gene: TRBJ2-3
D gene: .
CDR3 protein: CASSLSTDTQYF
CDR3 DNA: TGTGCCAGCAGCCTTAGCACAGATACGCAGTATTTT

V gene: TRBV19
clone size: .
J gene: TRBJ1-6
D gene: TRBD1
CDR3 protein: CASSIAAIGTGRLPLHF
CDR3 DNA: TGTGCCAGTAGTATAGCCGCGATTGGGACAGGGCGCCTCCCCCTCCACTTT

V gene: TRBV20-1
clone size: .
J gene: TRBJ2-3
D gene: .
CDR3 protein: CSITRDYLQYF
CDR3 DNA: TGCAGTATCACCCGGGATTACTTGCAGTATTTT

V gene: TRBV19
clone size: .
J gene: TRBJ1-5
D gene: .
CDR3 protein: CASSMVVVGGEQPQHF
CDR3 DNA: TGTGCCAGTAGTATGGTCGTCGTAGGGGGGGAACAGCCCCAGCATTTT

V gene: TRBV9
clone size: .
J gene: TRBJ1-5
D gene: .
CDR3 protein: CASSVDQFSNQPQHF
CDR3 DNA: TGTGCCAGCAGCGTAGACCAGTTTAGCAATCAGCCCCAGCATTTT